This entry describes one TCR beta chain. Its target is unknown. This table comes from immunoSEQ multiplex PCR, and its TCRdb copy is limited to in-frame clones, with some not included. The sample has around 19,000 clones, roughly 70% seen once. The CDR3 consists of 14 residues. V lost 4 bases to trimming and J lost 6 bases, with 14 bases between them. Germline CDR1 is SGHAT and CDR2 is FQNNGV. This sample stems from a study of vaccination effects on CD4 cells after COVID-19. Study as a whole: Samples were given by two convalescent patients 16 days and one week before vaccination.

Antigen-specific CD4+ T cells were expanded (with viral peptide pools) by the ViraFEST assay ahead of sequencing. Following 10 days of culture, CD4+ T cells were isolated. The person had PCR-confirmed SARS-CoV-2 infection between March and December 2020. Study results and limitations: Marked clonal contraction of infection- and vaccine-induced clones was seen late after vaccination. In the study, convalescent patients were few, and early post-infection timepoints were absent.

The specimen comprised CD4+ T cells from PBMCs cultured with a peptide pool, sampled before COVID-19 vaccination. V and J are TRBV11-2 and TRBJ2-3; no clear D gene. This TCR derives from a human donor who had a prior SARS-CoV-2 infection. The CDR3 DNA reads TGTGCCAGCAGCTCCTCGGCCGGGTTTGATACGCAGTATTTT. Its protein product is CASSSSAGFDTQYF.